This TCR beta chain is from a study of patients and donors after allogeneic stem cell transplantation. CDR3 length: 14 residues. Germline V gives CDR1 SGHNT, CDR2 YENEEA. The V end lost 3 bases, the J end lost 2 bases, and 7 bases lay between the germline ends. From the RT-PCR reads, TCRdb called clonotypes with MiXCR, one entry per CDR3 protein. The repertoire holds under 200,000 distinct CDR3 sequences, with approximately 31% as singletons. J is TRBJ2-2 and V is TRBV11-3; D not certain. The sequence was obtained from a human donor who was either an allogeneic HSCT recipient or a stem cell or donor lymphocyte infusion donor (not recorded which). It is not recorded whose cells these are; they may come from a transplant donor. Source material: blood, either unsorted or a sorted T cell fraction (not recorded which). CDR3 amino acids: CASSLDPNTGELFF. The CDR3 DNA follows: TGTGCCAGCAGCTTGGACCCTAACACCGGGGAGCTGTTTTTT.